This record looks at one T cell receptor beta chain sequence and its context. Its cognate antigen is unknown. This entry belongs to a study of somatic mutations in cytotoxic T cells in rheumatoid arthritis. Study-wide context: Flow sorting yielded some V beta antibody-stained T-cell populations at nearly 100% purity, among them V beta1+ cells sequenced for TCRB.

TCRdb keeps only in-frame clones here, not all; method: immunoSEQ multiplex PCR. The sample holds roughly 19,000 clones, 86% seen once. Study-level results: Some patients, about an eighth of the 65, had a largest CD8+ clone that exceeded 20% of CD8+ cells. The antigen targets of the expanded CD8+ clones were unknown.

The sequenced sample was CD8+ T cells sorted from blood. The sequence derives from a woman between 50 and 59 years old in good health.

CDR3: CASSLPGGSDTQYF. DNA for the CDR3: TGTGCCAGCAGCTTACCGGGGGGGTCAGATACGCAGTATTTT. The chain employs TRBV7-2 and TRBJ2-3; 8 bases fit TRBD2. Germline CDR1 is SGHTA and CDR2 is FQGNSA. The CDR3 covers 14 residues. The trim removed 2 bases at V and 4 bases at J, leaving 2 bases unmatched.